Listed below are T cell receptor beta chains from one sample, sequenced in a study of T cells in Graves' hyperthyroidism and ophthalmopathy. TCRdb re-analysed the multiplex PCR reads in MiXCR, keeping a single row per CDR3 protein. This sample has a few hundred thousand distinct CDR3 sequences, with 15% to 20% found just once. Sequences were obtained from blood. The receptors come from a woman aged 25 to 39 with Graves' ophthalmopathy. CDR3s include the opening cysteine and the closing phenylalanine or tryptophan. D genes are given only for firm matches. Rows may omit the clone size; those that give it use once, few, many or a size class.

d_call: -
clone_size: few
v_call: TRBV4-3
j_call: TRBJ1-3
cdr3_aa: CASSQDSPLSGNTIYF
cdr3_nt: TGCGCCAGCAGCCAAGATTCCCCCCTCTCTGGAAACACCATATATTTT

d_call: TRBD2
clone_size: many
v_call: TRBV28
j_call: TRBJ2-1
cdr3_aa: CASSYPTSGSNEQFF
cdr3_nt: TGTGCCAGCAGTTACCCGACTAGCGGGAGTAATGAGCAGTTCTTC

d_call: TRBD1
clone_size: few
v_call: TRBV20-1
j_call: TRBJ2-6
cdr3_aa: CSARDWGQGRTGANVLTF
cdr3_nt: TGCAGTGCTAGAGATTGGGGACAGGGTAGAACTGGGGCCAACGTCCTGACTTTC

d_call: -
clone_size: few
v_call: TRBV29-1
j_call: TRBJ1-5
cdr3_aa: CSVTEGGNQPQHF
cdr3_nt: TGCAGCGTTACGGAGGGGGGCAATCAGCCCCAGCATTTT

d_call: -
clone_size: many
v_call: TRBV6-1
j_call: TRBJ2-7
cdr3_aa: CASSWGRQIYEQYF
cdr3_nt: TGTGCCAGCAGTTGGGGGAGACAGATCTACGAGCAGTACTTC

d_call: -
clone_size: many
v_call: TRBV7-2
j_call: TRBJ1-4
cdr3_aa: CASSLLGGAEKLFF
cdr3_nt: TGTGCCAGCAGCCTCCTGGGGGGGGCTGAAAAACTGTTTTTT

d_call: TRBD1
clone_size: many
v_call: TRBV12-3/TRBV12-4
j_call: TRBJ1-6
cdr3_aa: CASSFGQGNNSPLHF
cdr3_nt: TGTGCCAGCAGTTTCGGACAGGGAAATAATTCACCCCTCCACTTT

d_call: -
clone_size: -
v_call: TRBV28
j_call: TRBJ2-1
cdr3_aa: CASSFSEMGHNGQFF
cdr3_nt: TGTGCCAGCAGTTTCAGCGAGATGGGGCACAATGGGCAGTTCTTC

d_call: TRBD2
clone_size: few
v_call: TRBV9
j_call: TRBJ2-1
cdr3_aa: CASSAPGGLAGGHEQFF
cdr3_nt: TGTGCCAGCAGCGCCCCCGGTGGGCTAGCGGGAGGCCATGAGCAGTTCTTC

d_call: -
clone_size: many
v_call: TRBV20-1
j_call: TRBJ2-3
cdr3_aa: CSATRDGFTDTQYF
cdr3_nt: TGCAGTGCTACCCGGGACGGATTCACAGATACGCAGTATTTT

d_call: TRBD1
clone_size: few
v_call: TRBV5-5
j_call: TRBJ1-5
cdr3_aa: CASSLDRVNQPQHF
cdr3_nt: TGTGCCAGCAGCCTCGACAGGGTCAATCAGCCCCAGCATTTT

d_call: -
clone_size: many
v_call: TRBV20-1
j_call: TRBJ1-1
cdr3_aa: CSAVFDRDSEAFF
cdr3_nt: TGCAGTGCTGTCTTTGACCGGGACTCTGAAGCTTTCTTT

d_call: TRBD2
clone_size: -
v_call: TRBV20-1
j_call: TRBJ2-3
cdr3_aa: CSARGTREEQDTQYF
cdr3_nt: TGCAGTGCTAGAGGGACTAGGGAGGAACAAGATACGCAGTATTTT

d_call: TRBD2
clone_size: many
v_call: TRBV29-1
j_call: TRBJ2-7
cdr3_aa: CSVEAGLGLAGAYEQYF
cdr3_nt: TGCAGCGTTGAGGCAGGGCTGGGACTAGCGGGAGCCTACGAGCAGTACTTC

d_call: -
clone_size: many
v_call: TRBV20-1
j_call: TRBJ2-6
cdr3_aa: CSAPLQSSGANVLTF
cdr3_nt: TGCAGTGCACCACTACAGAGCTCTGGGGCCAACGTCCTGACTTTC

d_call: TRBD1
clone_size: -
v_call: TRBV20-1
j_call: TRBJ1-4
cdr3_aa: CSANRQTGLGEKLFF
cdr3_nt: TGCAGTGCTAATCGGCAGACAGGGCTTGGTGAAAAACTGTTTTTT

d_call: TRBD2
clone_size: -
v_call: TRBV20-1
j_call: TRBJ2-3
cdr3_aa: CSARAGGMSTDTQYF
cdr3_nt: TGCAGTGCTAGAGCGGGAGGGATGAGCACAGATACGCAGTATTTT

d_call: -
clone_size: -
v_call: TRBV7-3
j_call: TRBJ2-1
cdr3_aa: CASSLSPGVSYNEQLF
cdr3_nt: TGTGCCAGCAGCTTAAGCCCAGGTGTCTCCTACAATGAGCAGCTCTTC

d_call: -
clone_size: many
v_call: TRBV7-2
j_call: TRBJ1-5
cdr3_aa: CASSADRSYSNQPQHF
cdr3_nt: TGTGCCAGCAGCGCCGACCGATCCTATAGCAATCAGCCCCAGCATTTT

d_call: TRBD1
clone_size: -
v_call: TRBV7-8
j_call: TRBJ1-4
cdr3_aa: CASSLAGQGGKLFF
cdr3_nt: TGTGCCAGCAGCTTAGCGGGACAGGGAGGAAAACTGTTTTTT

d_call: -
clone_size: many
v_call: TRBV28
j_call: TRBJ2-1
cdr3_aa: CASSATLGQRGFNEQFF
cdr3_nt: TGTGCCAGCAGTGCGACATTGGGACAAAGGGGTTTCAATGAGCAGTTCTTC

d_call: TRBD1
clone_size: few
v_call: TRBV19
j_call: TRBJ2-4
cdr3_aa: CASSTPTQGALAKNIQYF
cdr3_nt: TGTGCCAGTAGTACCCCTACGCAGGGGGCCCTAGCCAAAAACATTCAGTACTTC

d_call: TRBD1
clone_size: many
v_call: TRBV28
j_call: TRBJ1-1
cdr3_aa: CASSVGTAMNTEAFF
cdr3_nt: TGTGCCAGCAGTGTCGGGACAGCTATGAACACTGAAGCTTTCTTT

d_call: -
clone_size: many
v_call: TRBV30
j_call: TRBJ1-4
cdr3_aa: CATNRDGEKLFF
cdr3_nt: TGTGCCACAAACAGGGACGGTGAAAAACTGTTTTTT

d_call: -
clone_size: few
v_call: TRBV5-1
j_call: TRBJ2-6
cdr3_aa: CASSEGRAGANVLTF
cdr3_nt: TGCGCCAGCAGCGAGGGACGGGCTGGGGCCAACGTCCTGACTTTC